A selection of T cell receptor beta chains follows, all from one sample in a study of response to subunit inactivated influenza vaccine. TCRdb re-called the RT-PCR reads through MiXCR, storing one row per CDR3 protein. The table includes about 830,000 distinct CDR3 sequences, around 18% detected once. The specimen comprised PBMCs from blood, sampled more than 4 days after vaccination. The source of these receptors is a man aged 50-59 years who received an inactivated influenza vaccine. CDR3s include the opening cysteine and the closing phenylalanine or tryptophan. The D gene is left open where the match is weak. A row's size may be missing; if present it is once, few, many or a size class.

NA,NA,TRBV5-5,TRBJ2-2,CASSSHPFPGELFF,TGTGCCAGCAGCTCTCATCCCTTTCCCGGGGAGCTGTTTTTT
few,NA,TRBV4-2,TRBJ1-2,CASSQSQGLEGYTF,TGTGCCAGCAGCCAATCTCAGGGTTTGGAGGGCTACACCTTC
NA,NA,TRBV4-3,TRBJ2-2,CASSQDHGLGGELFF,TGCGCCAGCAGCCAAGATCACGGGTTAGGCGGGGAGCTGTTTTTT
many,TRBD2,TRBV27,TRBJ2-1,CATRGLGTSFKDYNEQFF,TGTGCCACCAGGGGACTCGGGACTAGCTTTAAGGACTACAATGAGCAGTTCTTC
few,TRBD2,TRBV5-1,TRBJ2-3,CASSLVSGVSDTQYF,TGCGCCAGCAGCTTGGTAAGCGGGGTCTCAGATACGCAGTATTTT
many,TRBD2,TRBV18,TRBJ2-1,CASSPPLAGIEDEQFF,TGTGCCAGCTCACCACCCCTAGCGGGAATTGAGGATGAGCAGTTCTTC
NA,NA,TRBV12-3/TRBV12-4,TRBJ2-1,CASSGGGGEQFF,TGTGCCAGCAGTGGGGGGGGCGGGGAGCAGTTCTTC
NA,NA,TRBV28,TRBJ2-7,CASRVDWGEQYF,TGTGCCAGCAGGGTGGACTGGGGCGAGCAGTACTTC
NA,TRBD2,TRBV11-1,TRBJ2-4,CASKGTSENIQYF,TGTGCCAGCAAAGGGACTAGCGAAAACATTCAGTACTTC
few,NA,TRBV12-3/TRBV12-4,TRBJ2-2,CASSTTGIGNTGELFF,TGTGCCAGCAGCACCACAGGGATCGGGAACACCGGGGAGCTGTTTTTT
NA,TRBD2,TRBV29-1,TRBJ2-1,CSVASGGRNEQFF,TGCAGCGTTGCTAGCGGGGGGCGCAATGAGCAGTTCTTC
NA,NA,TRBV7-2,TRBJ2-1,CASSYGAGNYNEQFF,TGTGCCAGCAGCTACGGGGCGGGGAACTACAATGAGCAGTTCTTC
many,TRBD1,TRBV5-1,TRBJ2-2,CASSRQGADTGELFF,TGCGCCAGCAGCCGACAGGGGGCGGACACCGGGGAGCTGTTTTTT
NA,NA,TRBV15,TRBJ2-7,CATSRTVGLIDEQYF,TGTGCCACCAGCAGGACGGTGGGGCTAATCGACGAGCAGTACTTC
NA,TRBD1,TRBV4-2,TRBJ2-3,CASSQAGTGTDTQYF,TGTGCCAGCAGCCAAGCCGGGACAGGGACAGATACGCAGTATTTT
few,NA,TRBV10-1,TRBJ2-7,CASSESLIHEQYF,TGCGCCAGCAGTGAGTCCCTAATCCACGAGCAGTACTTC
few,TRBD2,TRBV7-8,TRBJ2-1,CASSSSGKINNEQFF,TGTGCCAGCAGCTCTAGCGGGAAAATAAACAATGAGCAGTTCTTC
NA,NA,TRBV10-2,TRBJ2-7,CASTTDRLREQYF,TGCGCCAGCACGACGGACCGCCTGCGCGAGCAGTACTTC
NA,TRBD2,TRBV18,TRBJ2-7,CASSPRGGRFSYEQYF,TGTGCCAGCTCACCGCGAGGCGGGAGGTTCTCCTACGAGCAGTACTTC
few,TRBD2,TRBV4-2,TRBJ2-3,CASSQDRAGGLDTQYF,TGTGCCAGCAGCCAAGATCGGGCGGGGGGGTTGGATACGCAGTATTTT
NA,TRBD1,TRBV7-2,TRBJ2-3,CASSWGQVTDTQYF,TGTGCCAGCAGCTGGGGACAGGTGACAGATACGCAGTATTTT
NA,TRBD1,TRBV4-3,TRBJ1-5,CASSQTTGTGGQPQHF,TGCGCCAGCAGCCAAACTACCGGGACAGGGGGACAGCCCCAGCATTTT